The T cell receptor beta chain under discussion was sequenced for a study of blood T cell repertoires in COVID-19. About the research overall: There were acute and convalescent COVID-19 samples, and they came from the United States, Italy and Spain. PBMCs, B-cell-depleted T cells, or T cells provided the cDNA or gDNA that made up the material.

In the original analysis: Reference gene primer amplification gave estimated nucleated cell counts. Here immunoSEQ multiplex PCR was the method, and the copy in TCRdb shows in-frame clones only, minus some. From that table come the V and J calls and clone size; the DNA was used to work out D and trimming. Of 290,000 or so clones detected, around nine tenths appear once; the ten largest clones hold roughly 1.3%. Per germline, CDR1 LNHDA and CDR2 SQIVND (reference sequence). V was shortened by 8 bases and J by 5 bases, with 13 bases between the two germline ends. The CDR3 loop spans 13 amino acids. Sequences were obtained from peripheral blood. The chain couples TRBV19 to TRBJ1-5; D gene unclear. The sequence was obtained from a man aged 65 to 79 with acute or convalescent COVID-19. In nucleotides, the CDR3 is TGTGCCAGTGCGGAACAAACACATCAGCCCCAGCATTTT. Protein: CASAEQTHQPQHF.